The source of this T cell receptor (beta chain) is a study of siplizumab effects on memory and regulatory T cells. Study information: Paired mixed lymphocyte reactions used siplizumab at 0.95 to 1 ug/mL or no drug. General study findings and limits: Naive or memory phenotype assignment was not possible for roughly 75-97% of proliferating CD4+ or CD8+ clones.

V was pared by 1 base and J by 1 base, with 7 bases between. The CDR3 sequence is 14 residues long. The germline gives CDR1 KGHSH, CDR2 LQKENI. Using immunoSEQ multiplex PCR, the repertoire was profiled, and TCRdb retains in-frame clones only, with some absent. In the table there are roughly 340 clones, approximately 70% of which are singletons. Turning to this clone: The antigen remains undetermined.

The mixed lymphocyte reaction cells were grown together in coculture at 37°C for six to seven days. Stimulators were PBMCs that bore Violet Dye, mixed 1:1 with responder PBMCs labelled with CFSE. The chain links TRBV18 to TRBJ1-2; D is unresolved. Specimen: CFSE-low (dividing) CD8+ T cells sorted from an allogeneic mixed lymphocyte reaction. The sequence derives from a human donor in good health; the cells came from an allogeneic mixed lymphocyte reaction. The chain's CDR3 is CASSPQWINYGYTF. As DNA, the CDR3 is TGTGCCAGCTCACCACAGTGGATTAACTATGGCTACACCTTC. The full variable domain, rest sourced from reference TRBV18 and TRBJ1-2, is NAGVMQNPRHLVRRRGQEARLRCSPMKGHSHVYWYRQLPEEGLKFMVYLQKENIIDESGMPKERFSAEFPKEGPSILRIQQVVRGDSAAYFCASSPQWINYGYTFGSGTRLTVV.